This note documents a single TCR beta chain sequence. This sample was included in a study of blood T cell repertoires in COVID-19. Study information: The origin of the acute and convalescent COVID-19 samples was the United States, Italy and Spain. Sample material is recorded as cDNA or gDNA derived from T cells, B-cell-depleted T cells, or PBMCs.

The CDR3 sequence is 11 residues long. V dropped 8 bases and J dropped 8 bases, with 10 bases sitting between them. The germline CDR1 and CDR2 sequences are SGHAT and FQNNGV. The assay was immunoSEQ multiplex PCR, and TCRdb's table has in-frame clones only and misses some. This sample yields fewer than 350,000 clones, of which about 86% are seen a single time; 2% to 2.5% belongs to the top ten. The source is a woman aged 25 to 39 who had recovered from COVID-19. The J gene is TRBJ2-1, the V gene TRBV11-2; tentatively, D is TRBD1 (5 bases). The sequenced sample consisted of peripheral blood. The CDR3 sequence: CASGALDEQFF. The DNA of the CDR3 is TGTGCCAGCGGGGCTTTGGATGAGCAGTTCTTC.